The present entry profiles one T cell receptor beta chain with its context. The antigen remains unidentified. The data were taken from a study of long-term antiretroviral therapy in people with HIV. Overall study findings and caveats: Pre-ART-expanded clones dominated the repertoire at all time points. Specimens of blood were obtained during about 2003 to 2017, possibly under older ART regimens.

Trimming took 0 bases from V and 1 from J, leaving 9 bases between them. Germline loops: CDR1 LGHNA, CDR2 YSLEER. This CDR3 spans 15 amino acids. No donor had fewer than one pre-ART PBMC sample or fewer than two post-ART PBMC samples. Samples were assayed with immunoSEQ v3.0 at survey level. Measured with immunoSEQ multiplex PCR; TCRdb has only the in-frame clones, and not every one. There are some 20,000 clones in the sample; approximately 80% occur only once, and 3.5% to 5.5% lies in the top ten. The source of this sequence is a man aged 25-40 years with HIV. The chain has TRBV4-3 and TRBJ1-1; D is ambiguous. Sequenced here: unsorted PBMCs, sampled roughly 6.2 years after starting antiretroviral therapy. CDR3 in amino acids: CASSQDKAPNTEAFF. CDR3 DNA: TGCGCCAGCAGCCAAGATAAGGCACCGAACACTGAAGCTTTCTTT.